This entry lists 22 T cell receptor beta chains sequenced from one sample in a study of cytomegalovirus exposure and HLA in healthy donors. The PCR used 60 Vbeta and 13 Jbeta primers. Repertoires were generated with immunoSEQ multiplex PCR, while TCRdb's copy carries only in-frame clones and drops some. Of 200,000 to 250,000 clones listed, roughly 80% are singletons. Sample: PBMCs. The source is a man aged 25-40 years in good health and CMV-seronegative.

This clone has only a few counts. CDR3 sequence: CASSLAAGETLHF. The CDR3 bases are TGTGCCAGCAGCTTAGCCGCCGGGGAGACGCTCCACTTT. V is TRBV5-6 and J is TRBJ1-6, with unresolved D. Germline V gene sequence: CDR1 SGHDT, CDR2 YYEEEE. V shed 2 bases and J shed 16 bases, with 16 bases lying between them. The CDR3 covers 13 residues.

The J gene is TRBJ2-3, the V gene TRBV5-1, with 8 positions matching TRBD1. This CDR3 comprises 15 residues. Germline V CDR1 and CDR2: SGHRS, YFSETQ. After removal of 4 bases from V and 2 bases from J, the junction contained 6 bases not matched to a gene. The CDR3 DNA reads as TGCGCCAGCAGCCTGACAGGGGATCCCACAGATACGCAGTATTTT. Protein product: CASSLTGDPTDTQYF.

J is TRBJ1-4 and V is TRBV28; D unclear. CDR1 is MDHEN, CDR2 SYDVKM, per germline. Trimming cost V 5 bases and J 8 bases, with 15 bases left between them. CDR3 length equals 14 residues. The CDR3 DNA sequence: TGTGCCAGCAGTCTCACGAGGAAGCGCGAAAAACTGTTTTTT. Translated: CASSLTRKREKLFF. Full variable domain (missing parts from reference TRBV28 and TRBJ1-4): DVKVTQSSRYLVKRTGEKVFLECVQDMDHENMFWYRQDPGLGLRLIYFSYDVKMKEKGDIPEGYSVSREKKERFSLILESASTNQTSMYLCASSLTRKREKLFFGSGTQLSVL.

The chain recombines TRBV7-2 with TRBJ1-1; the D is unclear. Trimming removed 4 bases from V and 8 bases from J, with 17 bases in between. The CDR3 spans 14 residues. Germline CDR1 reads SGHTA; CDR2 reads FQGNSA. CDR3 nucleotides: TGTGCCAGCAGCTCTCAAGCCGGTTCAGGCGAAGCTTTCTTT. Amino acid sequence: CASSSQAGSGEAFF.

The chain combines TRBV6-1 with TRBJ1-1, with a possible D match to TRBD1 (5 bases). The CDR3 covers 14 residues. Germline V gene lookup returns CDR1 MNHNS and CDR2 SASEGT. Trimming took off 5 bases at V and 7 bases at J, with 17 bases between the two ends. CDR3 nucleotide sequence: TGTGCCAGCAGTTCCTTTTCAGGGTTCCATGAAGCTTTCTTT. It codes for CASSSFSGFHEAFF.

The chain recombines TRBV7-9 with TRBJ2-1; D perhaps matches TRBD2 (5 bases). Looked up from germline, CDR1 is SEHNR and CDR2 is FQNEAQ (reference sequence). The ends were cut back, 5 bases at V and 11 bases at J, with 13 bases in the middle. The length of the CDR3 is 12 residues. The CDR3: CASSPTGLQQFF. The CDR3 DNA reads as TGTGCCAGCAGCCCGACTGGACTGCAGCAGTTCTTC.

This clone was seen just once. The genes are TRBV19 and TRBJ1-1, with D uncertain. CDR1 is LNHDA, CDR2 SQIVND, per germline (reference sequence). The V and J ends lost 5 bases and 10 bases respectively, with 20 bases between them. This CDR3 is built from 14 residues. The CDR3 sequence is CASSYLTGISGAFF. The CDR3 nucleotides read TGTGCCAGTAGTTACCTAACGGGGATTAGTGGAGCTTTCTTT.

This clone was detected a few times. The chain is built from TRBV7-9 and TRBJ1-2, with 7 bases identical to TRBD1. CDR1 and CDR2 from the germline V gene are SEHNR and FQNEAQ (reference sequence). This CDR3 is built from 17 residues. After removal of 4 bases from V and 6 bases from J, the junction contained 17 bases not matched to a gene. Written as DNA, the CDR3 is TGTGCCAGCAGCTCTACTTCATTAGACAGGGATGAGGATGGCTACACCTTC. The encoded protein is CASSSTSLDRDEDGYTF.

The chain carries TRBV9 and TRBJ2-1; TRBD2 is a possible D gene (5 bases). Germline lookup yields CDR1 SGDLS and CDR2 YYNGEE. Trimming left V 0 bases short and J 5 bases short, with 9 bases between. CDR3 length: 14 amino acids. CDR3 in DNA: TGTGCCAGCAGCGTAGGCGGAGGAAACAATGAGCAGTTCTTC. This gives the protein CASSVGGGNNEQFF. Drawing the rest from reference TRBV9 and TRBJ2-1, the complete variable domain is DSGVTQTPKHLITATGQRVTLRCSPRSGDLSVYWYQQSLDQGLQFLIQYYNGEERAKGNILERFSAQQFPDLHSELNLSSLELGDSALYFCASSVGGGNNEQFFGPGTRLTVL.

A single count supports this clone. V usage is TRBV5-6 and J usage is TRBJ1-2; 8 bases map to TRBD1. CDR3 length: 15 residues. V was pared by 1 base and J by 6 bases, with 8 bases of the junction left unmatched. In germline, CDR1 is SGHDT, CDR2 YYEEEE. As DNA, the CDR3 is TGTGCCAGCAGCTTGTATAACAGGGGGTCGAATGGCTACACCTTC. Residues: CASSLYNRGSNGYTF.

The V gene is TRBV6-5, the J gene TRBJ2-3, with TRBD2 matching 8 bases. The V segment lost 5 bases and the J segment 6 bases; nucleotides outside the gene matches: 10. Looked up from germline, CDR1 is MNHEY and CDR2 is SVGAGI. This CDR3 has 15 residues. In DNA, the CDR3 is TGTGCCAGCAGTCCTTGGCGGGGGGCCTCGGATACGCAGTATTTT. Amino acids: CASSPWRGASDTQYF.

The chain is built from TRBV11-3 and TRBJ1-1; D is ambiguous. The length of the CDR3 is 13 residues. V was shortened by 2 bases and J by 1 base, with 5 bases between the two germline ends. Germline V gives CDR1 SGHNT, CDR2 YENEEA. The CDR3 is CASSLQENTEAFF. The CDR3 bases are TGTGCCAGCAGCTTACAGGAGAACACTGAAGCTTTCTTT. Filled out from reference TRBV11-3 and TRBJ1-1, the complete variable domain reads EAGVVQSPRYKIIEKKQPVAFWCNPISGHNTLYWYLQNLGQGPELLIRYENEEAVDDSQLPKDRFSAERLKGVDSTLKIQPAELGDSAVYLCASSLQENTEAFFGQGTRLTVV.

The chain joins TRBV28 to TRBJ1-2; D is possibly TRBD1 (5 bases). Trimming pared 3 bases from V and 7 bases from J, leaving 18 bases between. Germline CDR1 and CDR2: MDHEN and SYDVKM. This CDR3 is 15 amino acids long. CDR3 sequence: CASSFGGVSQGGYTF. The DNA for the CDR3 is TGTGCCAGCAGTTTCGGGGGTGTATCCCAAGGTGGCTACACCTTC.

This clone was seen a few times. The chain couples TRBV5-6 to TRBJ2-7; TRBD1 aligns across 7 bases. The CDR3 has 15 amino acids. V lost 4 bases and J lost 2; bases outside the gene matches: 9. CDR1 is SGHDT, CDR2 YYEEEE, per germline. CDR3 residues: CASSPGMGQTYEQYF. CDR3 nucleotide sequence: TGTGCCAGCAGCCCGGGGATGGGACAGACCTACGAGCAGTACTTC.

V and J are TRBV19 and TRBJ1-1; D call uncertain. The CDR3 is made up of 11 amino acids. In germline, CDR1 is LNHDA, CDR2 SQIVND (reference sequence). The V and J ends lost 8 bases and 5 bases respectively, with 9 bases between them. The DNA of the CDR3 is TGTGCCAGTTCCACCGGGACTGAAGCTTTCTTT. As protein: CASSTGTEAFF.

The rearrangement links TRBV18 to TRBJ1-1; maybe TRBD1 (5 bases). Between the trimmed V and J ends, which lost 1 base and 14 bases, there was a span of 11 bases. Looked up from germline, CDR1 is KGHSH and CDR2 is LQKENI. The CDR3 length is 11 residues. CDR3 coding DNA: TGTGCCAGCTCACCACAAGGGGTAGGGTTCTTT. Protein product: CASSPQGVGFF.

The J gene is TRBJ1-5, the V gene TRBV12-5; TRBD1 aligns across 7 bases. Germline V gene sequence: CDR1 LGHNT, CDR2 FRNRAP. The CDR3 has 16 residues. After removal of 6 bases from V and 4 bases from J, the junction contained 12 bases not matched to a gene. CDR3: CASGSDREGGNQPQHF. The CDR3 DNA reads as TGTGCTAGTGGCTCTGACAGGGAAGGGGGTAATCAGCCCCAGCATTTT.

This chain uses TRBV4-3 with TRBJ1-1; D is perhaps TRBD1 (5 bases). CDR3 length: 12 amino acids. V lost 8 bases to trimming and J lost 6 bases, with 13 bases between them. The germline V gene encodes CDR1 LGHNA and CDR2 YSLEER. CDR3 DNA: TGCGCCAGCGGGAGGAGGGGTTCTGAAGCTTTCTTT. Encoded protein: CASGRRGSEAFF.

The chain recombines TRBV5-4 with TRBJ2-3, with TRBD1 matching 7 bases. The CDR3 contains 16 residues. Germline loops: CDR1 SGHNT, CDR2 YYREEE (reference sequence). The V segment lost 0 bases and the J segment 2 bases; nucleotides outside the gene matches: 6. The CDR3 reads CASSLGWDSSTDTQYF. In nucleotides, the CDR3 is TGTGCCAGCAGCTTGGGATGGGACAGTTCCACAGATACGCAGTATTTT.

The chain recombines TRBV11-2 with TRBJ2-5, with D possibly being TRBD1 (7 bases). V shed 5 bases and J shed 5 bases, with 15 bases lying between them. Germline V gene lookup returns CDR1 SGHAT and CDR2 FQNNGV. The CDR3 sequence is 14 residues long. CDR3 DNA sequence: TGTGCCAGCAGCCCCACCTCAGGGGGGGAGACCCAGTACTTC. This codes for CASSPTSGGETQYF.

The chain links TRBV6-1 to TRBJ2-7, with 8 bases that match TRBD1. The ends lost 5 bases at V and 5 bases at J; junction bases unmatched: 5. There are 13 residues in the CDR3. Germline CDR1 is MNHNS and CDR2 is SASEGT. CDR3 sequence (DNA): TGTGCCAGCAGTTCGACAGGGGTCCACGAGCAGTACTTC. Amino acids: CASSSTGVHEQYF.

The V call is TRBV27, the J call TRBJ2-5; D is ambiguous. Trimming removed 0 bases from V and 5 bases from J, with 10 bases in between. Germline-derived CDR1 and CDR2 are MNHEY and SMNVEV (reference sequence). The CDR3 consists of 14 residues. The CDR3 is CASSLSGSRETQYF. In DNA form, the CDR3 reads TGTGCCAGCAGTTTATCGGGCAGCCGGGAGACCCAGTACTTC.